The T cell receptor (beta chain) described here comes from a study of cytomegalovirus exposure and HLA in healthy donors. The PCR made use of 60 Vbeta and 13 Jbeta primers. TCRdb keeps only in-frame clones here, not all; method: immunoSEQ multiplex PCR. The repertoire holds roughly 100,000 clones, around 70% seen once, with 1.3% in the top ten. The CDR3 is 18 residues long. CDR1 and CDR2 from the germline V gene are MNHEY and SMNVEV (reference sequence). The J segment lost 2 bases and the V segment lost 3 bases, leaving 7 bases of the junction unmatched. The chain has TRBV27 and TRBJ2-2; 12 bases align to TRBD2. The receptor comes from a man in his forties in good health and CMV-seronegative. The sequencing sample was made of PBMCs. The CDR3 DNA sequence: TGTGCCAGCAGTTTTAGTCTAGCGGGGGGGGGAAACACCGGGGAGCTGTTTTTT. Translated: CASSFSLAGGGNTGELFF.